The next 26 T cell receptor beta chains were all read from a single sample in a study of cytomegalovirus exposure and HLA in healthy donors. Vbeta (60) and Jbeta (13) primers were used in the PCR. Libraries were prepared by immunoSEQ multiplex PCR; TCRdb keeps only in-frame clonotypes and omits some of them. The sample shows 70,000 to 100,000 clones, less than 70% of them seen only once. The sequencing sample was made of PBMCs. Source of these receptors: a man aged 50-60 years in good health and CMV-seronegative.

The chain employs TRBV5-4 and TRBJ2-5; D may be TRBD2 (5 bases). Germline V CDR1 and CDR2: SGHNT, YYREEE (reference sequence). V lost 5 bases and J 1 base, leaving 12 bases between the germline ends. CDR3 length: 14 residues. The CDR3: CASREVGTQETQYF. DNA of the CDR3: TGTGCCAGCAGGGAGGTGGGTACCCAAGAGACCCAGTACTTC.

This chain joins TRBV7-2 and TRBJ2-1, with TRBD1 matching 7 bases. Germline V gene data show CDR1 as SGHTA and CDR2 as FQGNSA. The CDR3 loop spans 13 amino acids. V was pared by 4 bases and J by 12 bases, with 9 bases of the junction left unmatched. The CDR3 reads CASSSRQGIGQFF. The CDR3, as DNA: TGTGCCAGCAGCTCCAGACAGGGAATTGGGCAGTTCTTC.

This clone was counted a few times. This chain connects TRBV6-5 to TRBJ2-7, with 12 bases fitting TRBD1. This CDR3 is built from 13 residues. Germline assignment: CDR1 MNHEY and CDR2 SVGAGI. The V and J ends lost 6 bases and 9 bases, in that order; junction bases with no gene match: 6. The CDR3 coding sequence is TGTGCCAGCAGCCGGGACAGGGGGCAAGGGCAGTACTTC. As protein: CASSRDRGQGQYF.

This chain links TRBV30 with TRBJ2-5, with 10 nucleotides matching TRBD2. The better agreement between TRBJ2-7 and the DNA end casts doubt on the J call. The CDR3 is 16 amino acids. In germline, CDR1 is GTSNPN, CDR2 SVGIG (reference sequence). This CDR3 reads CAWTELASGGPYEQYF. The CDR3 DNA reads as TGTGCCTGGACTGAACTAGCTAGCGGGGGACCCTACGAGCAGTACTTC.

This clone turned up a few times. This chain links TRBV4-3 with TRBJ2-7; the match to TRBD1 covers 8 bases. There are 15 residues in the CDR3. The V gene's germline CDR1 is LGHNA and CDR2 YSLEER. V dropped 2 bases and J dropped 4; count of bases not matched to a gene: 7. The CDR3 DNA reads TGCGCCAGCAGCCAACGAACCGGGACAGGTTACGAGCAGTACTTC. It encodes CASSQRTGTGYEQYF.

The genes are TRBV5-4 and TRBJ2-5; TRBD2 aligns across 13 bases. The CDR3 sequence is 17 residues long. V was clipped by 0 bases and J by 3 bases; unmatched bases: 5. Germline assignment: CDR1 SGHNT and CDR2 YYREEE (reference sequence). The CDR3 DNA sequence: TGTGCCAGCAGCTTGGGCGGACTAGCGGGGGTGAAAGAGACCCAGTACTTC. It translates to CASSLGGLAGVKETQYF. The whole variable domain, remainder taken from reference TRBV5-4 and TRBJ2-5, is ETGVTQSPTHLIKTRGQQVTLRCSSQSGHNTVSWYQQALGQGPQFIFQYYREEENGRGNFPPRFSGLQFPNYSSELNVNALELDDSALYLCASSLGGLAGVKETQYFGPGTRLLVL.

The chain uses TRBV11-2 and TRBJ2-3; 7 nucleotides line up with TRBD1. The ends lost 5 bases at V and 2 bases at J; junction bases unmatched: 4. CDR1 and CDR2 (germline): SGHAT, FQNNGV. CDR3 length: 14 residues. CDR3 nucleotides: TGTGCCAGCAGCATGGGACAGTCCACAGATACGCAGTATTTT. Its protein is CASSMGQSTDTQYF.

Only a few counts were recorded for this clone. The chain joins TRBV6-1 to TRBJ1-2; 9 nucleotides line up with TRBD1. There are 14 residues in the CDR3. V was clipped by 10 bases and J by 2 bases; unmatched bases: 8. Looked up from germline, CDR1 is MNHNS and CDR2 is SASEGT. The CDR3 region is CATLRGQGNYGYTF. CDR3 nucleotide sequence: TGTGCCACTCTGCGGGGACAGGGAAACTATGGCTACACCTTC.

The chain recombines TRBV7-8 with TRBJ2-7, with 13 nucleotides matching TRBD2. Per germline, CDR1 SGHVS and CDR2 FQNEAQ. Losses at the gene ends were 5 bases for V and 0 bases for J; bases not matched to a gene: 4. The CDR3 runs 16 residues. The CDR3 spells CASSPGLAGNSYEQYV. The CDR3 DNA sequence: TGTGCCAGCAGCCCGGGACTAGCGGGAAACTCCTACGAGCAGTACGTC.

This rearrangement joins TRBV25-1 to TRBJ2-3; unclear D gene. Germline V gives CDR1 MGHDK, CDR2 SYGVNS. This CDR3 contains 16 residues. V lost 2 bases, J lost 4 bases, and 16 bases lay in between. The CDR3 sequence is CASSEGSRSSSDTQYF. Here the CDR3 DNA reads TGTGCCAGCAGTGAAGGAAGCAGGTCCAGCTCAGATACGCAGTATTTT.

This clone was recorded once. The chain couples TRBV5-4 to TRBJ1-1; 12 bases line up with TRBD1. The V gene's germline CDR1 is SGHNT and CDR2 YYREEE (reference sequence). This CDR3 region has 16 residues. The trim removed 4 bases at V and 4 bases at J, leaving 8 bases unmatched. CDR3 amino acids: CASSRGQGASATEAFF. The CDR3 DNA follows: TGTGCCAGCAGCCGGGGACAGGGGGCTTCAGCCACTGAAGCTTTCTTT.

By its share, this clone is medium-sized. V is TRBV7-9 and J is TRBJ1-1; TRBD1 aligns across 8 bases. This CDR3 comprises 13 residues. CDR1 SEHNR and CDR2 FQNEAQ come from the germline V gene (reference sequence). J gave up 4 bases and V 4 bases, and 2 bases lay outside the gene matches. CDR3 sequence: CASSSQGGTEAFF. The DNA of the CDR3 is TGTGCCAGCAGCTCACAGGGGGGCACTGAAGCTTTCTTT.

Comment on this clone: The same CDR3 arises from other DNA sequences in this sample as well. This chain links TRBV2 with TRBJ2-3; D possibly corresponds to TRBD2 (6 bases). This CDR3 has 14 amino acids. The germline V and J ends were trimmed by 10 bases and 3 bases, with 17 bases remaining between them. CDR1 SNHLY and CDR2 FYNNEI come from the germline V gene. In DNA, the CDR3 is TGTGCCAACCAACTAGCTGTTAGGACAGATACGCAGTATTTT. As protein: CANQLAVRTDTQYF. The whole variable domain, filled in from reference TRBV2 and TRBJ2-3, reads EPEVTQTPSHQVTQMGQEVILRCVPISNHLYFYWYRQILGQKVEFLVSFYNNEISEKSEIFDDQFSVERPDGSNFTLKIRSTKLEDSAMYFCANQLAVRTDTQYFGPGTRLTVL.

The chain couples TRBV5-1 to TRBJ2-7, with TRBD1 identical over 8 bases. CDR1 is SGHRS, CDR2 YFSETQ, per germline. The length of the CDR3 is 17 residues. J gave up 3 bases and V 3 bases, and 14 bases lay outside the gene matches. This CDR3 is CASSSWTGSDIGYEQYF. The DNA of the CDR3 is TGCGCCAGCAGCTCCTGGACAGGGTCGGATATAGGCTACGAGCAGTACTTC.

The J gene is TRBJ1-1, the V gene TRBV7-2; D perhaps matches TRBD1 (5 bases). The CDR3 contains 14 residues. V was shortened by 2 bases and J by 4 bases, with 11 bases between the two germline ends. Looked up from germline, CDR1 is SGHTA and CDR2 is FQGNSA. CDR3 nucleotide sequence: TGTGCCAGCAGCTTAAGCCAGGGAGGCACTGAAGCTTTCTTT. It codes for CASSLSQGGTEAFF.

This chain joins TRBV7-9 and TRBJ2-3; 8 bases line up with TRBD2. CDR3 length: 16 amino acids. V was clipped by 5 bases and J by 2 bases; unmatched bases: 9. Germline CDR1 reads SEHNR; CDR2 reads FQNEAQ (reference sequence). The CDR3 loop reads CASSTSGRGYTDTQYF. CDR3 nucleotide sequence: TGTGCCAGCAGCACTAGCGGTAGAGGGTACACAGATACGCAGTATTTT. Drawing the rest from reference TRBV7-9 and TRBJ2-3, the complete variable domain is DTGVSQNPRHKITKRGQNVTFRCDPISEHNRLYWYRQTLGQGPEFLTYFQNEAQLEKSRLLSDRFSAERPKGSFSTLEIQRTEQGDSAMYLCASSTSGRGYTDTQYFGPGTRLTVL.

The rearrangement links TRBV28 to TRBJ1-1; 9 nucleotides agree with TRBD1. Trimming cost V 6 bases and J 2 bases; bases outside gene matches: 7. This CDR3 has 15 residues. In germline, CDR1 is MDHEN, CDR2 SYDVKM. The CDR3 sequence is CASRSDRGGNTEAFF. CDR3 DNA: TGTGCCAGCAGGTCAGACAGGGGGGGCAACACTGAAGCTTTCTTT.

V usage is TRBV7-2 and J usage is TRBJ1-5; no definite D call. V was clipped by 5 bases and J by 0 bases, with 14 bases between them. Germline assignment: CDR1 SGHTA and CDR2 FQGNSA. This CDR3 has 16 amino acids. The CDR3 DNA follows: TGTGCCAGCAGCCCCTGGGTGGGAGATAGCAATCAGCCCCAGCATTTT. Encoded protein: CASSPWVGDSNQPQHF. Filled out from reference TRBV7-2 and TRBJ1-5, the complete variable domain reads GAGVSQSPSNKVTEKGKDVELRCDPISGHTALYWYRQSLGQGLEFLIYFQGNSAPDKSGLPSDRFSAERTGGSVSTLTIQRTQQEDSAVYLCASSPWVGDSNQPQHFGDGTRLSIL.

The V gene is TRBV25-1, the J gene TRBJ2-5; TRBD1 might be the D (6 bases). Germline CDR1 and CDR2: MGHDK and SYGVNS. CDR3 size: 13 residues. The germline V and J ends were trimmed by 5 bases and 6 bases, with 13 bases remaining between them. DNA for the CDR3: TGTGCCAGCAGTAACAGGGTCGGACAGACCCAGTACTTC. Protein product: CASSNRVGQTQYF.

This clone came up a few times. This CDR3 is CASSQVEGSFQETQYF. For the CDR3, the DNA is TGTGCCAGCAGCCAAGTTGAGGGATCTTTCCAAGAGACCCAGTACTTC. The chain couples TRBV4-2 to TRBJ2-5; TRBD2 might be the D (5 bases). The CDR3 sequence is 16 residues long. CDR1 and CDR2 from the germline V gene are LGHNA and YNFKEQ. The V gene lost 1 base and the J gene lost 1 base, with 13 bases spanning the gap.

The V gene is TRBV27, the J gene TRBJ2-1; possible D gene TRBD1, 6 bases. Between the trimmed V and J ends, which lost 2 bases and 4 bases, there was a span of 12 bases. CDR1 and CDR2 (germline): MNHEY, SMNVEV (reference sequence). This CDR3 comprises 15 residues. The CDR3 nucleotides read TGTGCCAGCAGTTTAGGACAGATAGCTTACAATGAGCAGTTCTTC. Its translation: CASSLGQIAYNEQFF.

The rearrangement joins TRBV4-3 to TRBJ1-5; D may be TRBD1 (5 bases). CDR1 LGHNA and CDR2 YSLEER come from the germline V gene. V lost 0 bases, J lost 2 bases, and 8 bases lay in between. This CDR3 contains 15 residues. The CDR3 is CASSQDPRGNQPQHF. DNA for the CDR3: TGCGCCAGCAGCCAAGATCCCAGGGGCAATCAGCCCCAGCATTTT.

This clone came up a few times. The CDR3 DNA is TGTGCCAGCAGGGCTAGCGGGGGGGCCTACGAGCAGTACTTC. Translation: CASRASGGAYEQYF. The chain is built from TRBV6-1 and TRBJ2-7, with 12 nucleotides matching TRBD2. The CDR3 has 14 residues. The V and J ends lost 6 bases and 2 bases, in that order; junction bases with no gene match: 2. Germline CDR1 MNHNS, CDR2 SASEGT.

The sample holds a few counts of this clone. The genes are TRBV4-2 and TRBJ1-5; D perhaps matches TRBD1 (5 bases). CDR1 LGHNA and CDR2 YNFKEQ come from the germline V gene. The CDR3 consists of 16 residues. The ends were cut back, 1 base at V and 2 bases at J, with 12 bases in the middle. CDR3 in DNA: TGTGCCAGCAGCCAAGGGGGAGGGGATGGCAATCAGCCCCAGCATTTT. Translating it yields CASSQGGGDGNQPQHF.

This clone was seen once. V gene TRBV4-3 combines with J gene TRBJ2-5, with a possible D match to TRBD1 (6 bases). V lost 0 bases to trimming and J lost 1 base, with 12 bases between them. The CDR3 is 16 residues long. The germline CDR1 and CDR2 sequences are LGHNA and YSLEER. CDR3 in DNA: TGCGCCAGCAGCCAAGATTTGAACAGGGCCCAAGAGACCCAGTACTTC. Amino acid sequence: CASSQDLNRAQETQYF.

This clone was counted only a few times. The chain is built from TRBV5-1 and TRBJ1-2; 9 nucleotides align to TRBD1. The CDR3 spans 13 residues. The junction had 2 bases not matched to a gene; V was cut back by 3 bases and J by 5 bases. The germline V gene encodes CDR1 SGHRS and CDR2 YFSETQ. DNA for the CDR3: TGCGCCAGCAGCTCAGGACAGGGGTATGGCTACACCTTC. It encodes CASSSGQGYGYTF.